These 18 T cell receptor beta chains were all obtained from the same sample, sequenced in a study of T-cell reconstitution after alpha-beta-depleted transplantation in children. Unique molecular identifiers featured in how the TCRbeta library was prepared. MiXCR, applied by TCRdb to the PCR reads, yields one record per CDR3 protein. The repertoire holds around 94,000 distinct CDR3 sequences, with about 5.6% as singletons. The sample was PBMCs, mostly from graft donor cells, taken 60 days after TCRalphabeta/CD19-depleted stem cell transplant. The source of these receptors is a female patient aged 2 to 10 who had a stem cell transplant for Fanconi anemia, so the T cells may come from the graft donor.

This clonotype has just a few counts. The rearrangement uses TRBV4-2 and TRBJ2-5, with 7 bases aligning to TRBD2. Trimming took 0 bases from V and 2 from J; bases not matched to a gene: 15. Germline CDR1 is LGHNA and CDR2 is YNFKEQ. This CDR3 is 19 amino acids long. CDR3 DNA sequence: TGTGCCAGCAGCCAAGATGGGAGGGCCACCACTACTTCTCAAGAGACCCAGTACTTC. Translation: CASSQDGRATTTSQETQYF.

A remark on this clonotype: Germline is not matched at one junction end, which may reflect a read error. This chain's CDR3 is CASSTRVSLSGAYVLTF. For the CDR3, the DNA is TGTGCCAGCAGTACTAGGGTCTCTCTCTCTGGGGCCTACGTCCTGACTTTC. The rearrangement joins TRBV27 to TRBJ2-6, with D possibly called TRBD1 or TRBD2 (5 bases each). Germline-derived CDR1 and CDR2 are MNHEY and SMNVEV (reference sequence). This CDR3 comprises 17 residues.

This clonotype was observed at least ten times. The V call is TRBV29-1, the J call TRBJ2-7; a weak D match, TRBD1 (6 bases). Trimming took off 6 bases at V and 1 base at J, with 19 bases between the two ends. The CDR3 is 15 amino acids. The germline CDR1 and CDR2 sequences are SQVTM and ANQGSEA. The DNA for the CDR3 is TGCAGCGTCCGATTTCGCAGGGGCCTTTCCTACGAGCAGTACTTC. The encoded protein is CSVRFRRGLSYEQYF.

This clonotype has at least ten counts. The rearrangement links TRBV28 to TRBJ1-2, with 7 bases that match TRBD1. The germline V gene has CDR1 MDHEN and CDR2 SYDVKM. The CDR3 totals 13 residues. The V and J ends lost 6 bases and 2 bases, in that order; junction bases with no gene match: 3. CDR3 nucleotides: TGTGCCAGCAGGGACAGGTTGAACTATGGCTACACCTTC. Protein product: CASRDRLNYGYTF.

At least ten counts were recorded for this clonotype. This chain connects TRBV11-2 to TRBJ2-1, with a weak D call TRBD2 (6 bases). Trimming removed 3 bases from V and 4 bases from J, with 13 bases in between. The V gene's germline CDR1 is SGHAT and CDR2 FQNNGV. The CDR3 is 15 residues long. CDR3 loop: CASSFTAGEYNEQFF. CDR3 sequence (DNA): TGTGCCAGCAGCTTCACAGCGGGCGAATACAATGAGCAGTTCTTC.

The gene calls are TRBV7-9 and TRBJ1-1; D is uncertain. The CDR3 has 14 residues. Germline assignment: CDR1 SEHNR and CDR2 FQNEAQ (reference sequence). The V end was cut by 1 base, the J end by 1 base, with 7 bases between. In DNA form, the CDR3 reads TGTGCCAGCAGCTTAGAGGCACCGAACACTGAAGCTTTCTTT. Amino acid sequence: CASSLEAPNTEAFF.

This clonotype has a count of ten or more. The CDR3 loop reads CASSQPSGSGYIQYF. In DNA form, the CDR3 reads TGTGCCAGCAGCCAACCTAGCGGGAGTGGGTACATTCAGTACTTC. The rearrangement joins TRBV3-1 to TRBJ2-4; TRBD2 matches 10 bases. The CDR3 has 15 residues. Germline V gene data show CDR1 as LGHDT and CDR2 as YNNKEL (reference sequence). Trimming at V came to 2 bases and at J to 8 bases, leaving 6 bases not matched to a gene.

This clonotype was seen ten or more times. The chain combines TRBV4-2 with TRBJ2-1; D not certain. This CDR3 comprises 17 residues. V dropped 0 bases and J dropped 6 bases, with 18 bases sitting between them. Germline loops: CDR1 LGHNA, CDR2 YNFKEQ. The DNA for the CDR3 is TGTGCCAGCAGCCAAGAACGTTTCGAACTTGTGGGCAATGAGCAGTTCTTC. Protein sequence: CASSQERFELVGNEQFF.

This clonotype appeared once. Just one base apart from a much larger clone, this may be a read error. V usage is TRBV5-1 and J usage is TRBJ2-7; 9 nucleotides align to TRBD2. Germline V CDR1 and CDR2: SGHRS, YFSETQ. The length of the CDR3 is 14 residues. V shed 1 base and J 6 bases; nucleotides not matched to a gene: 5. The CDR3 region is CASSLRTSEGEQYF. CDR3 DNA: TGCGCCAGCAGCTTGAGGACTAGCGAGGGCGAGCAGTACTTC.

This clonotype was seen a few times. This chain connects TRBV5-1 to TRBJ1-1; a weak D match, TRBD1 (6 bases). The CDR3 contains 15 residues. Germline V CDR1 and CDR2: SGHRS, YFSETQ. Between the trimmed V and J ends, which lost 0 bases and 5 bases, there was a span of 14 bases. The CDR3 sequence is CASSLVGGGLTEAFF. Written as DNA, the CDR3 is TGCGCCAGCAGCTTGGTGGGGGGCGGACTGACTGAAGCTTTCTTT.

Comments on this clonotype: A much more abundant neighbour one base away suggests this may be a read error. J is TRBJ2-3 and V is TRBV5-1; 7 nucleotides agree with TRBD2. There are 13 residues in the CDR3. CDR1 SGHRS and CDR2 YFSETQ come from the germline V gene. CDR3 region: CASTSGSTDSQYF. DNA for the CDR3: TGCGCCAGCACTAGCGGCAGCACAGATTCGCAGTATTTT.

This clonotype was seen at least ten times. The rearrangement uses TRBV6-4 and TRBJ2-1, with 7 bases matching TRBD2. The CDR3 is 15 residues long. The germline CDR1 and CDR2 sequences are MRHNA and SNTAGT. V dropped 0 bases and J dropped 6; count of bases not matched to a gene: 5. The CDR3 loop reads CASSDSVAGPNEQFF. The CDR3 DNA is TGTGCCAGCAGTGACTCGGTAGCGGGTCCCAATGAGCAGTTCTTC.

This clonotype appeared many times. This rearrangement joins TRBV9 to TRBJ2-3; no clear D gene. The CDR3 runs 12 residues. Trimming took off 0 bases at V and 7 bases at J, with 6 bases between the two ends. Germline assignment: CDR1 SGDLS and CDR2 YYNGEE. The CDR3 DNA follows: TGTGCCAGCAGCGTAGAATCAAATACGCAGTATTTT. Protein product: CASSVESNTQYF.

In this sample, this clonotype turned up many times. The CDR3 reads CASSWNPASVGEQFF. CDR3 in DNA: TGTGCCAGCAGCTGGAACCCTGCTAGCGTCGGTGAGCAGTTCTTC. This chain connects TRBV5-6 to TRBJ2-1; D is possibly TRBD2 (6 bases). The CDR3 has 15 residues. CDR1 SGHDT and CDR2 YYEEEE come from the germline V gene. Trimming cost V 3 bases and J 9 bases, with 19 bases left between them.

This clonotype was picked up a small number of times. The V call is TRBV4-2, the J call TRBJ2-3, with 9 bases matching TRBD2. Germline CDR1 reads LGHNA; CDR2 reads YNFKEQ. The CDR3 runs to 22 residues. V lost 0 bases, J lost 4 bases, and 23 bases stayed unmatched. The CDR3: CASSQDRAGGPFLTPTADTQYF. As DNA, the CDR3 is TGTGCCAGCAGCCAAGATCGGGCGGGGGGGCCCTTTTTGACCCCCACGGCAGATACGCAGTATTTT.

This clonotype was recorded a few times. The gene calls are TRBV10-3 and TRBJ2-2, with D possibly TRBD1 on 5 matching bases. CDR1 and CDR2 from the germline V gene are ENHRY and SYGVKD. Trimming left V 7 bases short and J 2 bases short, with 14 bases between. This CDR3 comprises 15 residues. Here the CDR3 reads CAIKSSRENTGELFF. The DNA of the CDR3 is TGTGCCATCAAAAGTTCCAGGGAAAACACCGGGGAGCTGTTTTTT.

The V gene is TRBV28, the J gene TRBJ1-5, with unresolved D. CDR1 and CDR2 (germline): MDHEN, SYDVKM. This CDR3 comprises 12 residues. Deletions cut 7 bases from V and 3 bases from J, with 7 bases between. CDR3 protein: CASKGINQPQHF. As DNA, the CDR3 is TGTGCCAGCAAGGGAATCAATCAGCCCCAGCATTTT. The whole variable domain, filled in from reference TRBV28 and TRBJ1-5, reads DVKVTQSSRYLVKRTGEKVFLECVQDMDHENMFWYRQDPGLGLRLIYFSYDVKMKEKGDIPEGYSVSREKKERFSLILESASTNQTSMYLCASKGINQPQHFGDGTRLSIL.

At least ten counts were recorded for this clonotype. The chain combines TRBV7-2 with TRBJ2-1; D call uncertain. Trimming left V 1 base short and J 4 bases short, with 8 bases between. There are 14 residues in the CDR3. CDR1 is SGHTA and CDR2 is FQGNSA in the germline V gene. The DNA for the CDR3 is TGTGCCAGCAGCTTAGGTTTCGGGTACAATGAGCAGTTCTTC. Its translation: CASSLGFGYNEQFF.